This passage covers 2 T cell receptor beta chains from one sample sequenced in a study of T cell clonality in common variable immunodeficiency. The repertoire was sequenced with immunoSEQ multiplex PCR; TCRdb's copy has only in-frame clones and lacks some. The repertoire has under 50,000 clones, none seen only once; the ten largest take 5% to 6.5%. What was sequenced was peripheral blood mononuclear cells. These receptors were taken from a person aged 18 to 70 in good health.

There are a few counts of this clone. With the read ending 3 residues before the CDR3 end, the germline J gene is used to fill in that end. The chain links TRBV19 to TRBJ1-2; TRBD1 matches 8 bases. The CDR3 runs to 14 residues. The germline gives CDR1 LNHDA, CDR2 SQIVND (reference sequence). This CDR3 is CASSIRDRPYDYTF. The covered CDR3 bases are TGTGCCAGTAGTATCCGGGACAGGCCCTACGAC.

At least ten counts were recorded for this clone. The CDR3 goes on 3 residues after the read ends, and that part is filled in from the germline J gene. The chain joins TRBV5-6 to TRBJ1-6, with 8 bases that match TRBD1. Germline CDR1 and CDR2: SGHDT and YYEEEE. There are 15 residues in the CDR3. J gave up 8 bases and V 3 bases, and 7 bases lay outside the gene matches. The CDR3 DNA, read in part, is TGTGCCAGCAGCTCACTGGACAGGGACCATTCACCC. This encodes CASSSLDRDHSP. The full CDR3 reads CASSSLDRDHSPLHF.